This T cell receptor (beta chain) was sequenced in a study of blood T cell repertoires in COVID-19. Generated by immunoSEQ multiplex PCR, the TCRdb table keeps only in-frame clones and is missing some. The sample yields about 62,000 clones, 72% seen once. V was trimmed by 1 base and J by 2 bases, leaving 12 bases between them. Germline V gene lookup returns CDR1 MNHEY and CDR2 SVGEGT. There are 16 residues in the CDR3. The sample taken for sequencing was PBMCs or T cells enriched from blood (not recorded which). The clonotype was recovered from a woman aged 55-70 years who had been exposed to COVID-19. V usage is TRBV6-2 or TRBV6-3 and J usage is TRBJ2-1; maybe TRBD2 (6 bases). CDR3 coding DNA: TGTGCCAGCAGTTACTTTCGGGACTCAGCCTACAATGAGCAGTTCTTC. Its translation: CASSYFRDSAYNEQFF.